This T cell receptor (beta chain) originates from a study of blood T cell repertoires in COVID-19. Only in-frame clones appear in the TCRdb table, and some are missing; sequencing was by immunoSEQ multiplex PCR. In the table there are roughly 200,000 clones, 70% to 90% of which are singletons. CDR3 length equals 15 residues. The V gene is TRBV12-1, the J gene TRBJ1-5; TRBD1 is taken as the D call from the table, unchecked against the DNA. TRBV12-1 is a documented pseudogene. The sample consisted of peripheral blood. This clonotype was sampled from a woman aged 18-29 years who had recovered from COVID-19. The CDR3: CASSCTGVFNQPQHF. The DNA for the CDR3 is TGTGCCAGCAGCTGCACAGGGGTTTTCAATCAGCCCCAGCATTTT.